The 10 T cell receptor beta chains in this list originate from one sample, sequenced in a study of T cells in Graves' hyperthyroidism and ophthalmopathy. Amplification targeted TCR beta CDR3 regions from RNA transcripts. Researchers ran a first-round RT-PCR on the TCR CDR3 using the HTBI primer set. TCRdb called the multiplex PCR reads again in MiXCR, with one record for every CDR3 protein. The sample carries hundreds of thousands of distinct CDR3 sequences, just under 45% recorded once. The sample taken for sequencing was peripheral blood or thyroid tissue (not recorded which). All receptors come from an adult man with Graves' disease, either hyperthyroidism or ophthalmopathy (not recorded which).

The chain is built from TRBV7-9 and TRBJ1-5; D not resolved. The V and J ends lost 7 bases and 5 bases respectively, with 12 bases between them. CDR1 and CDR2 from the germline V gene are SEHNR and FQNEAQ (reference sequence). This CDR3 spans 13 amino acids. The CDR3 DNA follows: TGTGCCAGCACTCTCCCCCTGTATCAGCCCCAGCATTTT. Translating gives CASTLPLYQPQHF.

This clonotype showed up just a few times. The rearrangement links TRBV7-8 to TRBJ2-7; possibly TRBD2 for D (5 bases). Between the trimmed V and J ends, which lost 6 bases and 6 bases, there was a span of 18 bases. Germline lookup yields CDR1 SGHVS and CDR2 FQNEAQ. The CDR3 consists of 14 residues. The CDR3 region has the DNA TGTGCCAGCAGGCACGCTCGGGGTCGCGGCGAGCAGTACTTC. Its protein product is CASRHARGRGEQYF.

This clonotype was recorded only once. A much larger clone differs by one base, so this may be a read error. The chain joins TRBV7-8 to TRBJ1-1, with a tentative D call TRBD1 (5 bases). The CDR3 runs 15 residues. V shed 8 bases and J shed 1 base, with 17 bases lying between them. Germline V gives CDR1 SGHVS, CDR2 FQNEAQ. CDR3 amino acids: CASGVLGVRNTEAFF. CDR3 bases: TGTGCCAGCGGCGTGCTAGGGGTTAGGAACACTGAAGCTTTCTTT.

The sample holds a few counts of this clonotype. The chain joins TRBV6-6 to TRBJ1-2, with a weak D call TRBD1 (5 bases). CDR3 length: 14 residues. Between the trimmed V and J ends, which lost 2 bases and 6 bases, there was a span of 13 bases. Germline V gives CDR1 MNHNY, CDR2 SVGAGI (reference sequence). CDR3 amino acids: CASSYESGHNGYTF. The CDR3 DNA sequence: TGTGCCAGCAGTTACGAATCCGGACACAATGGCTACACCTTC.

As for this clonotype: One end of the junction does not line up with germline, which may come from a read error. The chain is built from TRBV7-2 and TRBJ1-4, with a weak D call TRBD1 (6 bases). The CDR3 sequence is 15 residues long. CDR1 and CDR2 (germline): SGHTA, FQGNSA. The CDR3, as DNA: TGCGCCAGCAGCCAAGGGACACTTTCTAATGAAAAACTGTTTTTT. It is translated as CASSQGTLSNEKLFF.

The V call is TRBV24-1, the J call TRBJ1-2; no firm D call. The CDR3 runs 12 residues. Germline CDR1 is KGHDR and CDR2 is SFDVKD. CDR3 region: CVTGRANYGYTF. The CDR3 DNA follows: TGTGTCACGGGTAGAGCGAACTATGGCTACACCTTC.

This clonotype was picked up a small number of times. V and J are TRBV20-1 and TRBJ1-2; maybe TRBD1 (6 bases). V gave up 5 bases and J gave up 6 bases, with 16 bases separating them. In germline, CDR1 is DFQATT, CDR2 SNEGSKA (reference sequence). The CDR3 is made up of 13 amino acids. CDR3 sequence: CSARNTGLHGYTF. CDR3 DNA sequence: TGCAGTGCTCGGAACACAGGGTTGCATGGCTACACCTTC.

Remarks on this clonotype: A much larger clone is a single base away; this may be a read error. No conserved phenylalanine or tryptophan ends this CDR3, so it is likely a read error. Written as DNA, the CDR3 is TGTGCCAGAGGGGAATCCTATAATTCACCCCTCCACCTT. Amino acid sequence: CARGESYNSPLHL. This chain connects TRBV2 to TRBJ1-6, with D perhaps TRBD1 (5 bases). CDR1 and CDR2 (germline): SNHLY, FYNNEI. The CDR3 is 13 residues long. Trimming took off 9 bases at V and 1 base at J, with 7 bases between the two ends.

This clonotype was detected only a few times. CDR3 nucleotide sequence: TGTGCCAGCAGCACCGGGCAGGGCGTTAATTCACCCCTCCACTTT. It yields the protein CASSTGQGVNSPLHF. The rearrangement uses TRBV7-9 and TRBJ1-6; D is perhaps TRBD1 (5 bases). The CDR3 runs to 15 residues. CDR1 and CDR2 (germline): SEHNR, FQNEAQ (reference sequence). The V gene lost 5 bases and the J gene lost 6 bases, with 14 bases spanning the gap. Complete variable domain (other parts from reference TRBV7-9 and TRBJ1-6): DTGVSQNPRHKITKRGQNVTFRCDPISEHNRLYWYRQTLGQGPEFLTYFQNEAQLEKSRLLSDRFSAERPKGSFSTLEIQRTEQGDSAMYLCASSTGQGVNSPLHFGNGTRLTVT.

The sample holds a few counts of this clonotype. The chain employs TRBV7-9 and TRBJ2-6, with D possibly being TRBD2 (6 bases). CDR1 and CDR2 from the germline V gene are SEHNR and FQNEAQ (reference sequence). This CDR3 comprises 17 residues. V lost 6 bases to trimming and J lost 3 bases, with 18 bases between them. The CDR3 sequence is CASSLNMGGNGANVLTF. CDR3 DNA sequence: TGTGCCAGCAGTCTCAACATGGGGGGAAATGGGGCCAACGTCCTGACTTTC. The full variable domain, rest sourced from reference TRBV7-9 and TRBJ2-6, is DTGVSQNPRHKITKRGQNVTFRCDPISEHNRLYWYRQTLGQGPEFLTYFQNEAQLEKSRLLSDRFSAERPKGSFSTLEIQRTEQGDSAMYLCASSLNMGGNGANVLTFGAGSRLTVL.